This entry lists 32 T cell receptor beta chains sequenced from one sample in a study of regulatory T cells in long-lasting Graves disease. Time point noted: newly diagnosed GD, antithyroid drugs for less than 3 months. RNA isolated from PBMCs was used to make the TCR library. With iRepertoire HTBI primers and Arm-PCR of CDR3 regions, TCR beta libraries were built. TCRdb re-derived calls from the multiplex PCR reads in MiXCR, one entry per CDR3 protein. The sample has 600,000 to 650,000 distinct CDR3 sequences, less than 20% seen once. In addition, the sample was reused for a study of T cells in Graves' hyperthyroidism and ophthalmopathy.

This specimen was peripheral blood mononuclear cells (PBMCs), taken at new diagnosis, from a patient treated with antithyroid drugs. All receptors derive from a woman aged 25 to 39 with Graves disease.

The table lists this clonotype with a count of one. A much larger clone sits a single nucleotide away, making a read error possible. This chain joins TRBV6-5 and TRBJ1-3; no definite D call. Germline CDR1 MNHEY, CDR2 SVGAGI. The CDR3 spans 14 residues. CDR3: CASSYSTSGDTIYF. The DNA for the CDR3 is TGTGCCAGCAGTTACTCGACCTCTGGAGACACCATATATTTT.

This clonotype was recorded a few times. The chain carries TRBV19 and TRBJ2-1, with TRBD2 matching 9 bases. Germline V CDR1 and CDR2: LNHDA, SQIVND (reference sequence). There are 15 residues in the CDR3. Trimming cost V 5 bases and J 4 bases; bases outside gene matches: 6. CDR3 DNA sequence: TGTGCCAGTAGTTTCCGCGGGAGGGCGTACAATGAGCAGTTCTTC. Its protein product is CASSFRGRAYNEQFF. The whole variable domain, filled in from reference TRBV19 and TRBJ2-1, reads DGGITQSPKYLFRKEGQNVTLSCEQNLNHDAMYWYRQDPGQGLRLIYYSQIVNDFQKGDIAEGYSVSREKKESFPLTVTSAQKNPTAFYLCASSFRGRAYNEQFFGPGTRLTVL.

In its sample, this clonotype was seen a few times. This chain links TRBV7-3 with TRBJ2-3; perhaps TRBD1 as D (6 bases). The germline V gene encodes CDR1 SGHTA and CDR2 FQGTGA. Trimming removed 8 bases from V and 4 bases from J, with 19 bases in between. The CDR3 has 15 amino acids. Here the CDR3 DNA reads TGTGCCAGCGGCGCGGGCCAGGGGCAGTCAGATACGCAGTATTTT. The encoded protein is CASGAGQGQSDTQYF. Full variable domain (rest looked up from reference TRBV7-3 and TRBJ2-3): GAGVSQTPSNKVTEKGKYVELRCDPISGHTALYWYRQSLGQGPEFLIYFQGTGAADDSGLPNDRFFAVRPEGSVSTLKIQRTERGDSAVYLCASGAGQGQSDTQYFGPGTRLTVL.

This clonotype has a handful of counts. CDR3 amino acids: CASSFRLRESTNEKLFF. The DNA for the CDR3 is TGTGCCAGCAGCTTCAGGCTTCGGGAGTCAACTAATGAAAAACTGTTTTTT. The rearrangement joins TRBV12-3 or TRBV12-4 to TRBJ1-4; D gene ambiguous. V shed 6 bases and J shed 0 bases, with 17 bases lying between them. This CDR3 region has 17 residues.

This clonotype has at least ten counts. V is TRBV7-9 and J is TRBJ2-7; either TRBD1 or TRBD2 may supply D (5 bases each). CDR3 length: 14 amino acids. The V end lost 5 bases, the J end lost 1 base, and 12 bases lay between the germline ends. The germline V gene has CDR1 SEHNR and CDR2 FQNEAQ (reference sequence). The CDR3 DNA reads TGTGCCAGCAGCATTGGGGGAGTATCCTACGAGCAGTACTTC. Protein sequence: CASSIGGVSYEQYF.

In this sample, this clonotype turned up many times. The CDR3, as DNA: TGTGCTAGTGGTTTATCCGCCCTGGGCACTGAAGCTTTCTTT. Residues: CASGLSALGTEAFF. The chain joins TRBV12-5 to TRBJ1-1; D remains unclear. Germline lookup yields CDR1 LGHNT and CDR2 FRNRAP. V was cut by 3 bases and J by 4 bases, with 12 bases left in between. There are 14 residues in the CDR3.

Concerning this clonotype: At one of its ends the junction is not consistent with the germline gene, which may arise from a read error. This chain joins TRBV4-1 and TRBJ2-5, with D uncertain. From germline, CDR1 is MGHRA and CDR2 YSYEKL. The CDR3 has 14 amino acids. The CDR3 DNA is TGCGCCAGCAGTCACAATGCAGACCAAGGGACCCAGTACTTC. Residues: CASSHNADQGTQYF.

The gene calls are TRBV9 and TRBJ1-6, with 7 bases identical to TRBD1. After removal of 4 bases from V and 2 bases from J, the junction contained 9 bases not matched to a gene. The CDR3 has 17 amino acids. Germline CDR1 SGDLS, CDR2 YYNGEE. Here the CDR3 reads CASSKGQSNPYNSPLHF. The CDR3 DNA reads as TGTGCCAGCAGCAAGGGACAGTCGAACCCCTATAATTCACCCCTCCACTTT.

This clonotype was seen ten or more times. V usage is TRBV7-2 and J usage is TRBJ2-1, with no clear D. Looked up from germline, CDR1 is SGHTA and CDR2 is FQGNSA. Trimming shortened V by 1 base and J by 6 bases, and 16 bases separated the two germline ends. The CDR3 spans 16 residues. The CDR3 is CASSLESWGPGNEQFF. The CDR3 DNA follows: TGTGCCAGCAGCTTAGAGTCCTGGGGTCCTGGCAATGAGCAGTTCTTC.

This clonotype showed up many times. The chain is built from TRBV28 and TRBJ2-6, with D hard to call. V lost 4 bases, J lost 4 bases, and 14 bases lay in between. The CDR3 is 16 residues long. Germline V gene sequence: CDR1 MDHEN, CDR2 SYDVKM. The CDR3 reads CASSSRTTAGANVLTF. DNA of the CDR3: TGTGCCAGCAGTTCCCGGACGACCGCCGGGGCCAACGTCCTGACTTTC.

A word on this clonotype: A much larger clone differs by one base, so this may be a read error. The chain carries TRBV20-1 and TRBJ1-1; no clear D. The length of the CDR3 is 8 residues. Germline lookup yields CDR1 DFQATT and CDR2 SNEGSKA (reference sequence). The DNA for the CDR3 is TGCAGTGCTAGCCCCCTCTCGTGG. Protein: CSASPLSW.

The V and J genes are TRBV7-2 and TRBJ2-1, with 7 bases matching TRBD1. Germline V CDR1 and CDR2: SGHTA, FQGNSA. This CDR3 contains 15 residues. The junction had 9 bases not matched to a gene; V was cut back by 7 bases and J by 3 bases. CDR3 sequence: CASNVGGDYYNEQFF. The DNA for the CDR3 is TGTGCCAGCAACGTAGGGGGCGACTACTACAATGAGCAGTTCTTC. Based on the CDR3 plus reference TRBV7-2 and TRBJ2-1, the full variable domain is GAGVSQSPSNKVTEKGKDVELRCDPISGHTALYWYRQSLGQGLEFLIYFQGNSAPDKSGLPSDRFSAERTGGSVSTLTIQRTQQEDSAVYLCASNVGGDYYNEQFFGPGTRLTVL.

The chain links TRBV4-1 to TRBJ2-3; D assignment may be TRBD1 or TRBD2 (5 bases each). V gave up 4 bases and J gave up 0 bases, with 14 bases separating them. The CDR3 is 16 residues long. Germline V lookup: CDR1 MGHRA, CDR2 YSYEKL. This CDR3 is CASSPPGTESTDTQYF. In nucleotides, the CDR3 is TGCGCCAGCAGCCCCCCTGGGACCGAAAGCACAGATACGCAGTATTTT.

This clonotype was recorded at least ten times. The chain has TRBV28 and TRBJ1-2, with 7 nucleotides matching TRBD1. There are 16 residues in the CDR3. J was trimmed by 1 base and V by 4 bases; bases with no gene match: 9. Germline CDR1 reads MDHEN; CDR2 reads SYDVKM. The chain's CDR3 is CASSSTSTGLNYGYTF. The CDR3, as DNA: TGTGCCAGCAGTTCTACCTCGACAGGGCTTAACTATGGCTACACCTTC.

This clonotype appeared a few times. This sequence joins TRBV5-1 and TRBJ2-7; 9 bases are a match to TRBD1. The CDR3 covers 17 residues. V shed 0 bases and J 2 bases; nucleotides not matched to a gene: 9. The germline V gene encodes CDR1 SGHRS and CDR2 YFSETQ. DNA of the CDR3: TGCGCCAGCAGCTTGGGGCTGTCAGGACAGGGGCCCTACGAGCAGTACTTC. This sequence encodes CASSLGLSGQGPYEQYF. Full variable domain (outside the CDR3, taken from reference TRBV5-1 and TRBJ2-7): KAGVTQTPRYLIKTRGQQVTLSCSPISGHRSVSWYQQTPGQGLQFLFEYFSETQRNKGNFPGRFSGRQFSNSRSEMNVSTLELGDSALYLCASSLGLSGQGPYEQYFGPGTRLTVT.

The chain is built from TRBV12-5 and TRBJ1-1; D unresolved. The germline CDR1 and CDR2 sequences are LGHNT and FRNRAP. The CDR3 totals 11 residues. Trimming shortened V by 3 bases and J by 10 bases, and 9 bases separated the two germline ends. This CDR3 reads CASGFSFRAFF. The CDR3 nucleotides are TGTGCTAGTGGTTTCTCATTTAGAGCTTTCTTT.

This clonotype was seen repeatedly, ten times or more. The rearrangement links TRBV12-3 or TRBV12-4 to TRBJ2-5, with D perhaps matching TRBD1 (6 bases). V was clipped by 2 bases and J by 4 bases, with 8 bases between them. The CDR3 length is 13 residues. The CDR3 sequence: CASSLLRGETQYF. CDR3 nucleotides: TGTGCCAGCAGTTTACTCAGGGGAGAGACCCAGTACTTC.

In its sample, this clonotype was seen a few times. V usage is TRBV29-1 and J usage is TRBJ2-2, with 11 positions matching TRBD2. V was pared by 6 bases and J by 4 bases, with 4 bases of the junction left unmatched. Germline CDR1 and CDR2: SQVTM and ANQGSEA. The CDR3 is made up of 14 amino acids. CDR3 residues: CSVYGTSGTGELFF. As DNA, the CDR3 is TGCAGCGTATACGGGACTAGCGGCACCGGGGAGCTGTTTTTT.

The chain is built from TRBV28 and TRBJ2-6, with TRBD1 matching 7 bases. This CDR3 comprises 19 residues. Losses at the gene ends were 1 base for V and 1 base for J; bases not matched to a gene: 10. In germline, CDR1 is MDHEN, CDR2 SYDVKM. In nucleotides, the CDR3 is TGTGCCAGCAGTTTATTTGGGGGACAGTCGGATTCTGGGGCCAACGTCCTGACTTTC. This codes for CASSLFGGQSDSGANVLTF.

Notes on this clonotype: A read error may be the cause here, since a much bigger clone is one base away. This rearrangement joins TRBV10-3 to TRBJ1-5; D is ambiguous. CDR3 length: 15 residues. Germline V gene sequence: CDR1 ENHRY, CDR2 SYGVKD. Deletions cut 4 bases from V and 4 bases from J, with 14 bases between. This chain's CDR3 is CAISGDDGLNQPQHF. DNA for the CDR3: TGTGCCATCAGTGGCGATGACGGGCTTAATCAGCCCCAGCATTTT.

This clonotype was observed many times. This chain uses TRBV7-2 with TRBJ2-7; D gene uncertain. V lost 10 bases and J 2 bases, leaving 15 bases between the germline ends. The CDR3 consists of 13 residues. CDR1 SGHTA and CDR2 FQGNSA come from the germline V gene. CDR3 DNA: TGTGCCACCTCCTCCGGTACCACCTACGAGCAGTACTTC. Its protein product is CATSSGTTYEQYF.

Regarding this clonotype: This may be a read error: a much more frequent sequence differs by one nucleotide. The V and J genes are TRBV18 and TRBJ2-7; TRBD1 aligns across 7 bases. The trim removed 2 bases at V and 3 bases at J, leaving 1 base unmatched. Germline loops: CDR1 KGHSH, CDR2 LQKENI. This CDR3 is built from 13 residues. The CDR3 sequence is CASSPGTVYEQYF. The CDR3 DNA reads as TGTGCCAGCTCACCAGGGACAGTCTACGAGCAGTACTTC.

In this sample, this clonotype turned up a few times. The CDR3 sequence: CSASDSGLAGSYEQYF. Written as DNA, the CDR3 is TGCAGTGCTAGCGATTCTGGACTAGCGGGATCCTACGAGCAGTACTTC. The chain combines TRBV20-1 with TRBJ2-7, with TRBD2 identical over 12 bases. CDR1 DFQATT and CDR2 SNEGSKA come from the germline V gene (reference sequence). V was pared by 3 bases and J by 1 base, with 7 bases of the junction left unmatched. This CDR3 has 16 residues.

V usage is TRBV6-1 and J usage is TRBJ2-7, with 7 bases aligning to TRBD1. This CDR3 comprises 15 residues. V gave up 7 bases and J gave up 4 bases; unmatched junction bases: 13. Germline assignment: CDR1 MNHNS and CDR2 SASEGT. The CDR3 DNA sequence: TGTGCCAGCAATACACCGGGACAGAGGATTTACGAGCAGTACTTC. Translation gives CASNTPGQRIYEQYF.

This clonotype showed up many times. CDR3 in DNA: TGTGCCAGCAGCGGACAGGGAAGCGGAGGTGAGCAGTTCTTC. As protein: CASSGQGSGGEQFF. The chain recombines TRBV2 with TRBJ2-1; 8 nucleotides match TRBD1. V lost 6 bases and J lost 9; bases outside the gene matches: 10. The CDR3 is made up of 14 amino acids. Germline V gives CDR1 SNHLY, CDR2 FYNNEI.

This clonotype was counted at least ten times. V gene TRBV20-1 combines with J gene TRBJ2-5, with D tentatively TRBD2 (6 bases). This CDR3 has 12 amino acids. Germline CDR1 is DFQATT and CDR2 is SNEGSKA (reference sequence). V was clipped by 7 bases and J by 3 bases, with 12 bases between them. For the CDR3, the DNA is TGCAGTGAGCGCGCGGGAAAAGAGACCCAGTACTTC. This gives the protein CSERAGKETQYF.

This clonotype was detected only a few times. This chain connects TRBV12-3 or TRBV12-4 to TRBJ2-5; TRBD1 might be the D (5 bases). The germline V and J ends were trimmed by 1 base and 4 bases, with 13 bases remaining between them. The CDR3 contains 15 residues. The CDR3 loop is CASSLVRVGAETQYF. The CDR3 DNA is TGTGCCAGCAGTTTAGTTCGTGTTGGGGCAGAGACCCAGTACTTC.

V and J are TRBV20-1 and TRBJ2-1; 8 bases agree with TRBD2. V lost 2 bases, J lost 1 base, and 19 bases stayed unmatched. This CDR3 is built from 20 residues. CDR1 and CDR2 from the germline V gene are DFQATT and SNEGSKA (reference sequence). DNA for the CDR3: TGCAGTGCTAGACCCCCTCGCAAGACTAGCGTGACCGTATCCTACAATGAGCAGTTCTTC. Residues: CSARPPRKTSVTVSYNEQFF.

This clonotype has a handful of counts. A much larger clonotype is one base distant, so this may be a read error. This sequence joins TRBV6-2 or TRBV6-3 and TRBJ1-2, with 7 nucleotides matching TRBD1. This CDR3 spans 15 amino acids. Germline V lookup: CDR1 MNHEY, CDR2 SVGEGT. This chain's CDR3 is CASRPTGAKNCGYTF. CDR3 DNA: TGTGCCAGCAGGCCTACAGGGGCGAAAAACTGTGGCTACACCTTC.

This clonotype occurred a few times. The CDR3 DNA reads TGTGCCAGCAGCCCAGGGCTTCGGTCCTATAATTCACCCCTCCACTTT. Its translation: CASSPGLRSYNSPLHF. The rearrangement joins TRBV11-2 to TRBJ1-6; D may be TRBD1 (5 bases). The germline V and J ends were trimmed by 5 bases and 1 base, with 12 bases remaining between them. The CDR3 spans 16 residues. Germline loops: CDR1 SGHAT, CDR2 FQNNGV.

This clonotype was counted a few times. The chain joins TRBV6-1 to TRBJ1-2; D remains ambiguous. Per the germline V gene, CDR1 is MNHNS and CDR2 is SASEGT. The CDR3 has 12 residues. Trimming left V 7 bases short and J 7 bases short, with 13 bases between. The CDR3 spells CASTMGESGYTF. In DNA, the CDR3 is TGTGCCAGCACGATGGGCGAGAGTGGCTACACCTTC.

Comment on this clonotype: A far larger clone is one nucleotide away, so this likely arose from a read error. The genes are TRBV7-8 and TRBJ1-1; maybe TRBD1 (5 bases). Germline CDR1 and CDR2: SGHVS and FQNEAQ. This CDR3 is built from 13 residues. V was shortened by 5 bases and J by 1 base, with 8 bases between the two germline ends. The CDR3: CASSQTENTEAFF. CDR3 sequence (DNA): TGTGCCAGCAGCCAGACAGAGAACACTGAAGCTTTCTTT.